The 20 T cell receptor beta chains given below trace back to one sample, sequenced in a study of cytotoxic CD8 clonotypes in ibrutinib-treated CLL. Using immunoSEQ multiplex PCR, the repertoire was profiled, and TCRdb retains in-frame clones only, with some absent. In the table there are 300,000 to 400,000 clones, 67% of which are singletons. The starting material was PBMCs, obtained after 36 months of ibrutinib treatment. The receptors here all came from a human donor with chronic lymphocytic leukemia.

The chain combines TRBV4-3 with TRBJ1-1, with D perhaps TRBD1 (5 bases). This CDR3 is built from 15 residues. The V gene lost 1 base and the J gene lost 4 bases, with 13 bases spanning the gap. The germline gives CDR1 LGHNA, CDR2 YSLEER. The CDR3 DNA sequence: TGCGCCAGCAGCCAAGTTTCCACGAGGGGCACTGAAGCTTTCTTT. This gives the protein CASSQVSTRGTEAFF.

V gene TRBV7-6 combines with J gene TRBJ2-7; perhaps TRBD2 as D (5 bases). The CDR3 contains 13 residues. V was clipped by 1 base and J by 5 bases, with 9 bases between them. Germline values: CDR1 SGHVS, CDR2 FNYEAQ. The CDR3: CASSLDLEDEQYF. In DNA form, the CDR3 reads TGTGCCAGCAGCTTAGATCTGGAGGACGAGCAGTACTTC.

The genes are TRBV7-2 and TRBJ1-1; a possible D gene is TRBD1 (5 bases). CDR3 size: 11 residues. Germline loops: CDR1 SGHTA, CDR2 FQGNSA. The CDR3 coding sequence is TGTGCTAGCGGGGGGAACACTGAAGCTTTCTTT. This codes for CASGGNTEAFF. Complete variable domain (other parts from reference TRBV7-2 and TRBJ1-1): GAGVSQSPSNKVTEKGKDVELRCDPISGHTALYWYRQSLGQGLEFLIYFQGNSAPDKSGLPSDRFSAERTGGSVSTLTIQRTQQEDSAVYLCASGGNTEAFFGQGTRLTVV.

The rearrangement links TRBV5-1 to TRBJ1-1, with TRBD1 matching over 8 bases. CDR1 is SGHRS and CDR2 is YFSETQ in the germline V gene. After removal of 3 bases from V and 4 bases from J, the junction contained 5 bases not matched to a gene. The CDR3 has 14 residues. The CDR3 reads CASSSDREGTEAFF. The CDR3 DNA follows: TGCGCCAGCAGCTCGGACAGGGAGGGCACTGAAGCTTTCTTT.

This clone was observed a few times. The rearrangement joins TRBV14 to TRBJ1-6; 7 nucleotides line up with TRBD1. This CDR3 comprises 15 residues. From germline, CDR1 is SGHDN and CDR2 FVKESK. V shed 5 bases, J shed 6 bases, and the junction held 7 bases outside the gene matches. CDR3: CASSETGTVNSPLHF. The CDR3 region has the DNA TGTGCCAGCAGCGAGACCGGGACAGTTAATTCACCCCTCCACTTT.

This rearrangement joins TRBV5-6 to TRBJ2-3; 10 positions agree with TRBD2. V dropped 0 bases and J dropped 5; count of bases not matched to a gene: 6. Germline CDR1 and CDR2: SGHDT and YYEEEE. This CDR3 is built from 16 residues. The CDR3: CASSLESGGVRDTQYF. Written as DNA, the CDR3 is TGTGCCAGCAGCTTGGAAAGCGGGGGGGTCCGAGATACGCAGTATTTT.

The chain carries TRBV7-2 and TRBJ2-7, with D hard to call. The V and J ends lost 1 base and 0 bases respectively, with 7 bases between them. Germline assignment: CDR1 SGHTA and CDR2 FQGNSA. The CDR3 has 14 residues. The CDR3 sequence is CASSLVTPSYEQYF. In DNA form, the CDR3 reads TGTGCCAGCAGCTTAGTAACACCCTCCTACGAGCAGTACTTC.

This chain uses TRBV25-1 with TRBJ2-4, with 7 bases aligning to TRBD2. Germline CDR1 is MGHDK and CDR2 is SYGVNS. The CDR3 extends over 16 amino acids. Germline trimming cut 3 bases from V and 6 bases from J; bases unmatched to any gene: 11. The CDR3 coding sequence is TGTGCCAGCAGTGAGTTCGGTATGGGAGGGAGAAACATTCAGTACTTC. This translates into CASSEFGMGGRNIQYF.

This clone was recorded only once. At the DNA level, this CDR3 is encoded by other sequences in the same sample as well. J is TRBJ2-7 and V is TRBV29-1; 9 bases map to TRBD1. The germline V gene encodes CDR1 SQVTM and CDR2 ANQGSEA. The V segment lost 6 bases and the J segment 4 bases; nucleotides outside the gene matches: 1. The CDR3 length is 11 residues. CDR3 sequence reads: CSVQGAYEQYF. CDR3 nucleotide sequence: TGCAGCGTACAGGGGGCGTACGAGCAGTACTTC.

CDR3 in DNA: TGTGCCAGCAGCAAGACTAATCAGCCCCAGCATTTT. Its protein is CASSKTNQPQHF. The chain joins TRBV6-1 to TRBJ1-5; the D is unclear. Germline V CDR1 and CDR2: MNHNS, SASEGT. The CDR3 runs 12 residues. V was pared by 6 bases and J by 4 bases, with 7 bases between.

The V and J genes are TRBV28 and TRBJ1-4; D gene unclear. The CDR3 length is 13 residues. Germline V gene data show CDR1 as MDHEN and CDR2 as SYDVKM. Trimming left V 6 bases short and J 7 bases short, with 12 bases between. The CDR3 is CASRLNTAEKLFF. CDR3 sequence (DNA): TGTGCCAGCAGACTCAACACGGCTGAAAAACTGTTTTTT.

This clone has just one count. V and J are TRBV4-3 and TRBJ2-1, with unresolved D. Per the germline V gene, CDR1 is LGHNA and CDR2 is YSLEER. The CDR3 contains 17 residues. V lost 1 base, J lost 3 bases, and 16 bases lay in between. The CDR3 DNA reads TGCGCCAGCAGCCAAGCGCCCGCCGTACCAGTCTACAATGAGCAGTTCTTC. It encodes CASSQAPAVPVYNEQFF.

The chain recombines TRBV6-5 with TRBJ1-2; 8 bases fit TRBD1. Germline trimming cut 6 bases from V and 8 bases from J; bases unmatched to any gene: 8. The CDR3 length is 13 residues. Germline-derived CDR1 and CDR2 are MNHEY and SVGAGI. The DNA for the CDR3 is TGTGCCAGCAGGCAGCGACAGGGGCCCGGCTACACCTTC. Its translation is CASRQRQGPGYTF.

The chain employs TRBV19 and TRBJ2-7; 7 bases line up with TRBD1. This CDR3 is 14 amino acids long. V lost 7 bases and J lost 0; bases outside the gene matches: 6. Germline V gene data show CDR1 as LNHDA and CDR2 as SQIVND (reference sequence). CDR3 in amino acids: CASTPSGGSYEQYF. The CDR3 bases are TGTGCCAGTACCCCGTCAGGGGGCTCCTACGAGCAGTACTTC.

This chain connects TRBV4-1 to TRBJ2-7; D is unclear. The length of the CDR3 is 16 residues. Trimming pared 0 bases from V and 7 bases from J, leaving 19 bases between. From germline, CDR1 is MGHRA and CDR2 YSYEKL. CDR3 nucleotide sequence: TGCGCCAGCAGCCAAGATGTCTCAGTTCCCCTGGGGGAGCAGTACTTC. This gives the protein CASSQDVSVPLGEQYF.

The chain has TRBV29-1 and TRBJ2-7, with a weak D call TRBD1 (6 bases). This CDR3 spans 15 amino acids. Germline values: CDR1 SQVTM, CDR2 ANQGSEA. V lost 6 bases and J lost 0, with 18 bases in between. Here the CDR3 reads CSVSGGQSSSYEQYF. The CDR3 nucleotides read TGCAGCGTCTCAGGCGGACAGTCGTCCTCCTACGAGCAGTACTTC.

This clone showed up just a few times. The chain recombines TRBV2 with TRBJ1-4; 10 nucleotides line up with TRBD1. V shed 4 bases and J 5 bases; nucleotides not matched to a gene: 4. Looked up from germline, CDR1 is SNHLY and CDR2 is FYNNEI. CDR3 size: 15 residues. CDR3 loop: CASSGPGQGNEKLFF. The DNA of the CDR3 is TGTGCCAGCAGTGGACCGGGACAGGGGAATGAAAAACTGTTTTTT.

This chain's CDR3 is CASSSIGGFRYEQYF. In DNA, the CDR3 is TGTGCCAGCAGCTCAATTGGGGGATTTAGGTACGAGCAGTACTTC. The chain links TRBV28 to TRBJ2-7; either TRBD1 or TRBD2 may supply D (5 bases each). V gave up 6 bases and J gave up 4 bases, with 19 bases separating them. Germline V gene data show CDR1 as MDHEN and CDR2 as SYDVKM. The CDR3 covers 15 residues.

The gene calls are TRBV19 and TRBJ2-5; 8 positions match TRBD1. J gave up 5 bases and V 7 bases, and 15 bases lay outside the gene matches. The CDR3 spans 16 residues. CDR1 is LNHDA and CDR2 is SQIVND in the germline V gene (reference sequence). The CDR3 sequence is CASTVSGTGSGETQYF. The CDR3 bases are TGTGCCAGTACCGTCTCCGGGACAGGCTCTGGCGAGACCCAGTACTTC.

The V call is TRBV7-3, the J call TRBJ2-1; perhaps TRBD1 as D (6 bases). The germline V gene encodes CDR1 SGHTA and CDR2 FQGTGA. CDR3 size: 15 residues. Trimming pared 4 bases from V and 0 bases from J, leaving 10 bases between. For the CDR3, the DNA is TGTGCCAGCAGCTATGGGGGCAGCTCCTACAATGAGCAGTTCTTC. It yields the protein CASSYGGSSYNEQFF.